Listed below are T cell receptor beta chains from one sample, sequenced in a study of regulatory T cells in long-lasting Graves disease. TCRdb reprocessed the multiplex PCR reads via MiXCR and lists one record per CDR3 protein. The table has roughly 260,000 distinct CDR3 sequences, about 18% seen once; the top ten hold roughly 15%. This sample was shared with a second study, whose subject was T cells in Graves' hyperthyroidism and ophthalmopathy.

The sequenced sample was peripheral blood mononuclear cells (PBMCs), obtained at new diagnosis, from a patient treated with antithyroid drugs. These TCRs come from a woman aged 30 to 39 with Graves disease. Each CDR3 is given with its conserved first and last residue. The D gene is left open where the match is weak. A row's size may be missing; if present it is once, few, many or a size class.

d_gene,abundance,v_gene,len,j_gene,CDR3aa,CDR3nt
.,many,TRBV12-3/TRBV12-4,15,TRBJ1-1,CASSRRFNMNTEAFF,TGTGCCAGCAGCCGCAGATTTAATATGAACACTGAAGCTTTCTTT
.,many,TRBV3-1,13,TRBJ1-6,CASSQAGASPLHF,TGTGCCAGCAGCCAAGCGGGGGCTTCACCCCTCCACTTT
.,many,TRBV4-2,15,TRBJ1-2,CASSQVETANYGYTF,TGTGCCAGCAGCCAAGTTGAGACTGCTAACTATGGCTACACCTTC
.,many,TRBV9,13,TRBJ2-1,CASSLSRYNEQFF,TGTGCCAGCAGCTTAAGTCGCTACAATGAGCAGTTCTTC
TRBD1,many,TRBV2,15,TRBJ1-1,CASRNSGTVNTEAFF,TGTGCCAGCAGGAATTCCGGGACAGTCAACACTGAAGCTTTCTTT
.,.,TRBV20-1,14,TRBJ1-1,CSASSPRVNTEAFF,TGCAGTGCCAGCTCTCCAAGGGTGAACACTGAAGCTTTCTTT
TRBD1,many,TRBV6-5,18,TRBJ2-6,CASSYSDRGRSGANVLTF,TGTGCCAGCAGTTACTCCGACAGGGGGAGGTCTGGGGCCAACGTCCTGACTTTC
.,few,TRBV18,18,TRBJ2-5,CASSPPVWQGRSGETQYF,TGTGCCAGCTCACCACCGGTCTGGCAGGGACGGTCGGGAGAGACCCAGTACTTC
.,few,TRBV19,13,TRBJ1-1,CASRSTLNTEAFF,TGTGCCAGTAGAAGCACTTTGAACACTGAAGCTTTCTTT
.,many,TRBV7-2,12,TRBJ1-4,CASSFFQEKLFF,TGTGCCAGCAGCTTTTTCCAGGAAAAACTGTTTTTT
.,many,TRBV27,14,TRBJ1-6,CASSPGGLSSPLHF,TGTGCCAGCAGTCCGGGGGGGCTGAGTTCACCCCTCCACTTT
TRBD1,many,TRBV5-5,18,TRBJ2-2,CASSLIRTGPLSTGELFF,TGTGCCAGCAGCTTGATTCGGACAGGCCCTTTGAGCACCGGGGAGCTGTTTTTT
.,many,TRBV12-3/TRBV12-4,16,TRBJ1-5,CASSLQSGEANQPQHF,TGTGCCAGCAGTTTGCAATCGGGGGAGGCGAATCAGCCCCAGCATTTT
.,few,TRBV25-1,12,TRBJ1-2,CASRDTGEGYTF,TGTGCCAGCCGGGACACCGGGGAGGGCTACACCTTC
.,many,TRBV19,13,TRBJ1-2,CASSGYQGVGYTF,TGTGCCAGTAGCGGGTACCAGGGTGTTGGCTACACCTTC
.,many,TRBV20-1,13,TRBJ1-1,CSAKRARNTEAFF,TGCAGTGCTAAAAGGGCCAGGAACACTGAAGCTTTCTTT
TRBD2,many,TRBV27,15,TRBJ2-3,CASRHTSGGADTQYF,TGTGCCAGCAGGCACACTAGCGGGGGGGCTGATACGCAGTATTTT
TRBD1,many,TRBV6-1,17,TRBJ1-1,CASSPRGTGARNTEAFF,TGTGCCAGCAGCCCTCGAGGGACAGGGGCGAGGAACACTGAAGCTTTCTTT
TRBD1,many,TRBV12-3/TRBV12-4,16,TRBJ1-2,CASSLGGQGPEGGYTF,TGTGCCAGCAGTTTAGGAGGACAGGGGCCCGAGGGTGGCTACACCTTC
.,many,TRBV4-1,17,TRBJ2-5,CASSQVNMWESKETQYF,TGCGCCAGCAGCCAAGTTAATATGTGGGAATCCAAAGAGACCCAGTACTTC
.,many,TRBV6-1,14,TRBJ1-1,CASSRPKGRLEAFF,TGTGCCAGCAGCAGGCCCAAGGGGCGACTGGAAGCTTTCTTT
.,many,TRBV19,14,TRBJ1-2,CASSMPGRDYGYTF,TGTGCCAGTAGTATGCCGGGACGGGACTATGGCTACACCTTC
.,many,TRBV6-1,17,TRBJ1-2,CASSEEGSGRGYYGYTF,TGTGCCAGCAGTGAAGAAGGTAGCGGACGAGGCTACTATGGCTACACCTTC
.,.,TRBV28,17,TRBJ2-5,CASSVGSLWETYNEQYF,TGTGCCAGCAGCGTTGGGTCCCTTTGGGAGACCTACAATGAGCAGTACTTC
TRBD1,many,TRBV29-1,12,TRBJ2-3,CSTWTGVNTQYF,TGCAGCACATGGACAGGGGTCAATACGCAGTATTTT
.,many,TRBV7-6,14,TRBJ2-1,CASSATGNYNEQFF,TGTGCCAGCAGCGCGACAGGTAACTACAATGAGCAGTTCTTC
TRBD2,.,TRBV7-6,16,TRBJ2-3,CASSRPSGGATDTQYF,TGTGCCAGCAGCCGACCTAGCGGGGGGGCAACAGATACGCAGTATTTT
.,.,TRBV5-1,15,TRBJ2-3,CASSRGEVATDTQYF,TGCGCCAGCAGCCGCGGTGAGGTTGCAACAGATACGCAGTATTTT
TRBD2,many,TRBV5-1,17,TRBJ2-3,CASSLGTGTSGTDTQYF,TGCGCCAGCAGCTTGGGAACCGGGACTAGCGGCACAGATACGCAGTATTTT
.,many,TRBV11-3,13,TRBJ1-1,CASSLASGTEAFF,TGTGCCAGCAGCTTAGCCTCGGGGACTGAAGCTTTCTTT
TRBD1,many,TRBV5-5,15,TRBJ1-4,CASSLRRGRDEKLFF,TGTGCCAGCAGCTTGAGAAGGGGGCGCGATGAAAAACTGTTTTTT
TRBD1,many,TRBV7-9,13,TRBJ2-1,CASQDRAEDEQFF,TGTGCCAGCCAGGACAGGGCTGAGGATGAGCAGTTCTTC
TRBD1,many,TRBV20-1,14,TRBJ1-2,CSARVRDRDYGYTF,TGCAGTGCTAGAGTAAGAGACAGGGACTATGGCTACACCTTC
.,few,TRBV12-3/TRBV12-4,13,TRBJ2-6,CAEGDSGANVLTF,TGTGCCGAAGGGGATTCTGGGGCCAACGTCCTGACTTTC
TRBD1,.,TRBV6-2/TRBV6-3,15,TRBJ1-1,CASSGTGGWGTEAFF,TGTGCCAGCAGTGGCACAGGGGGCTGGGGCACTGAAGCTTTCTTT
.,.,TRBV20-1,14,TRBJ2-7,CSARDPRGFHEQYF,TGCAGTGCTAGAGATCCGCGGGGCTTCCACGAGCAGTACTTC
.,many,TRBV5-1,13,TRBJ2-1,CASSTDSYNEQFF,TGCGCCAGTTCGACAGACTCCTACAATGAGCAGTTCTTC
.,many,TRBV15,14,TRBJ1-4,CATSRVGVWEKLFF,TGTGCCACCAGCAGAGTCGGGGTGTGGGAAAAACTGTTTTTT
.,many,TRBV12-3/TRBV12-4,14,TRBJ1-1,CASTQGGGPTEAFF,TGTGCCAGCACCCAAGGAGGAGGGCCGACTGAAGCTTTCTTT
.,many,TRBV20-1,15,TRBJ1-2,CSARDSQTVNYGYTF,TGCAGTGCTAGAGATAGTCAGACAGTTAACTATGGCTACACCTTC
.,many,TRBV20-1,15,TRBJ1-1,CSASEGNRLNTEAFF,TGCAGTGCTAGTGAAGGGAACCGCCTGAACACTGAAGCTTTCTTT
TRBD1,many,TRBV6-2/TRBV6-3,16,TRBJ2-1,CASSDRDRGPYNEQFF,TGTGCCAGCAGTGACAGGGACAGGGGCCCCTACAATGAGCAGTTCTTC
.,.,TRBV11-2,18,TRBJ2-3,CASSSFTLWVGDGDTQYF,TGTGCCAGCTCTTCATTTACGCTGTGGGTGGGGGATGGCGATACGCAGTATTTT
.,.,TRBV19,16,TRBJ1-1,CASSMARRIGGTEAFF,TGTGCCAGTAGTATGGCGAGGCGAATCGGGGGCACTGAAGCTTTCTTT
.,.,TRBV20-1,14,TRBJ2-6,CSASTGTGANVLTF,TGCAGTGCTAGTACAGGGACTGGGGCCAACGTCCTGACTTTC
.,.,TRBV11-3,15,TRBJ2-6,CASSLGPSGADVLTF,TGTGCCAGCAGCTTAGGTCCCTCTGGGGCCGACGTCCTGACTTTC
.,many,TRBV27,14,TRBJ2-4,CASSLTVAKNIQYF,TGTGCCAGCAGCTTGACAGTAGCCAAAAACATTCAGTACTTC
.,many,TRBV4-1,17,TRBJ1-6,CASRNLRGSSYNSPLHF,TGCGCCAGCAGAAACCTCAGGGGAAGCTCCTATAATTCACCCCTCCACTTT
TRBD2,.,TRBV5-4,15,TRBJ2-1,CASNPSPGLVYEQFF,TGTGCCAGCAACCCGTCACCGGGACTAGTCTATGAGCAGTTCTTC
.,.,TRBV6-5,12,TRBJ1-1,CASSYHSSEAFF,TGTGCCAGCAGTTACCACAGTTCTGAAGCTTTCTTT
TRBD1,many,TRBV12-3/TRBV12-4,15,TRBJ2-1,CASRLDRAGNNEQFF,TGTGCCAGCCGTTTAGACAGGGCGGGCAACAATGAGCAGTTCTTC
.,many,TRBV2,10,TRBJ1-2,CASSEGFYTF,TGTGCCAGCAGTGAGGGGTTTTACACCTTC
.,.,TRBV12-3/TRBV12-4,13,TRBJ1-2,CASSQTVRYGYTF,TGTGCCAGCAGTCAGACAGTGAGATATGGCTACACCTTC
TRBD1,many,TRBV29-1,14,TRBJ1-2,CSVETGTGGRGYTF,TGCAGCGTTGAGACTGGGACAGGGGGCCGTGGCTACACCTTC
.,many,TRBV7-3,13,TRBJ2-5,CASSRAGEETQYF,TGTGCCAGCAGCCGGGCCGGAGAGGAGACCCAGTACTTC
.,few,TRBV9,15,TRBJ1-3,CASSLRSAYGNTIYF,TGTGCCAGCAGCCTGAGGTCGGCGTACGGAAACACCATATATTTT
.,many,TRBV5-4,14,TRBJ1-5,CASSLAGGNQPQHF,TGTGCCAGCAGCTTAGCTGGGGGCAATCAGCCCCAGCATTTT
TRBD1,.,TRBV14,16,TRBJ2-7,CASSRLPGTGPYEQYF,TGTGCCAGCAGCCGTCTACCCGGGACAGGGCCATACGAGCAGTACTTC
TRBD2,many,TRBV5-1,16,TRBJ2-3,CASSPTSGAPTDTQYF,TGCGCCAGCAGTCCGACTAGCGGGGCCCCCACAGATACGCAGTATTTT
TRBD1,many,TRBV5-4,19,TRBJ1-2,CASSSGAGTGRLMGYGYTF,TGTGCCAGCAGCTCGGGAGCCGGGACAGGGCGGTTGATGGGCTATGGCTACACCTTC